The 18 T cell receptor beta chains presented below share a single source sample, sequenced in a study of blood T cell repertoires in COVID-19. Sequencing used immunoSEQ multiplex PCR; TCRdb keeps in-frame clones, though not all of them. The sample includes 250,000 to 300,000 clones, roughly 90% seen only once; the top ten take approximately 2.4%. The sample consisted of PBMCs or T cells enriched from blood (not recorded which). These TCRs come from a woman between 40 and 50 years old with acute COVID-19.

CDR3 sequence reads: CAWNREYNEQFF. In nucleotides, the CDR3 is TGTGCCTGGAATCGGGAGTACAATGAGCAGTTCTTC. J is TRBJ2-1 and V is TRBV30; perhaps TRBD2 as D (6 bases). The CDR3 covers 12 residues. The germline V gene has CDR1 GTSNPN and CDR2 SVGIG (reference sequence). Deletions cut 4 bases from V and 4 bases from J, with 8 bases between.

The chain is built from TRBV4-2 and TRBJ1-6; TRBD1 agrees at 9 bases. The trim removed 2 bases at V and 6 bases at J, leaving 5 bases unmatched. This CDR3 spans 16 amino acids. From germline, CDR1 is LGHNA and CDR2 YNFKEQ. CDR3 sequence reads: CASSQPSTGGNSPLHF. CDR3 bases: TGTGCCAGCAGCCAACCCTCGACAGGGGGTAATTCACCCCTCCACTTT.

The V and J genes are TRBV5-1 and TRBJ1-1, with 7 bases that match TRBD1. The trim removed 0 bases at V and 5 bases at J, leaving 7 bases unmatched. Germline CDR1 and CDR2: SGHRS and YFSETQ. The CDR3 has 15 amino acids. CDR3 in amino acids: CASSLVKTGNTEAFF. DNA of the CDR3: TGCGCCAGCAGCTTGGTCAAGACAGGGAATACTGAAGCTTTCTTT.

The chain links TRBV7-7 to TRBJ2-1, with 8 bases aligning to TRBD1. J was trimmed by 6 bases and V by 0 bases; bases with no gene match: 4. The CDR3 spans 15 residues. CDR1 is SSHAT and CDR2 is FNYEAQ in the germline V gene (reference sequence). CDR3 in amino acids: CASSLAQGAFNEQFF. The CDR3 region has the DNA TGTGCCAGCAGCTTAGCCCAGGGGGCGTTCAATGAGCAGTTCTTC.

The chain recombines TRBV3-1 (or the pseudogene TRBV3-2) with TRBJ2-3, with TRBD2 identical over 12 bases. V dropped 0 bases and J dropped 6; count of bases not matched to a gene: 7. Germline lookup yields CDR1 LGHDT and CDR2 YNNKEL (reference sequence). This CDR3 contains 17 residues. The CDR3 DNA is TGTGCCAGCAGCCAAGATGGCCTAGCGGGGGGGTCTGATACGCAGTATTTT. This encodes CASSQDGLAGGSDTQYF.

This clone was counted a few times. V gene TRBV12-3 or TRBV12-4 combines with J gene TRBJ2-7, with D possibly TRBD2 on 6 matching bases. This CDR3 has 13 amino acids. Trimming pared 1 base from V and 7 bases from J, leaving 11 bases between. CDR3 protein: CASSLVEAGEQYF. CDR3 bases: TGTGCCAGCAGTTTAGTGGAGGCGGGGGAGCAGTACTTC.

V gene TRBV5-6 combines with J gene TRBJ2-2; tentatively, D is TRBD1 (6 bases). There are 15 residues in the CDR3. With 2 bases removed from V and 3 bases from J, the gap between germline ends came to 11 bases. CDR1 is SGHDT, CDR2 YYEEEE, per germline. CDR3 sequence reads: CASSFTGKDTGELFF. In DNA, the CDR3 is TGTGCCAGCAGCTTTACAGGGAAGGACACCGGGGAGCTGTTTTTT.

The CDR3 DNA reads TGCAGCGTTGATAGCGGAGAAATTCAAGAGACCCAGTACTTC. Its protein product is CSVDSGEIQETQYF. The chain is built from TRBV29-1 and TRBJ2-5; the D gene is possibly TRBD2 (6 bases). Trimming left V 3 bases short and J 2 bases short, with 13 bases between. The CDR3 loop spans 14 amino acids. Germline CDR1 SQVTM, CDR2 ANQGSEA.

The chain joins TRBV10-1 to TRBJ1-2; tentatively, D is TRBD1 (5 bases). This CDR3 has 16 amino acids. V lost 0 bases to trimming and J lost 6 bases, with 17 bases between them. Germline loops: CDR1 WNHNN, CDR2 SYGVQD (reference sequence). For the CDR3, the DNA is TGCGCCAGCAGTGAGTCCTGCAGGGCGGGGTCTAATGGCTACACCTTC. As protein: CASSESCRAGSNGYTF.

J is TRBJ2-7 and V is TRBV25-1; 8 bases line up with TRBD2. Looked up from germline, CDR1 is MGHDK and CDR2 is SYGVNS. There are 16 residues in the CDR3. V lost 5 bases to trimming and J lost 4 bases; unmatched junction nucleotides: 13. The CDR3 DNA reads as TGTGCCAGCAGTAAAGCTCACGGGGGGGCGGCATACGAGCAGTACTTC. It is translated as CASSKAHGGAAYEQYF.

The gene calls are TRBV3-1 (or the pseudogene TRBV3-2) and TRBJ2-1; 8 nucleotides match TRBD2. The CDR3 spans 15 residues. In germline, CDR1 is LGHDT, CDR2 YNNKEL (reference sequence). The V and J ends lost 3 bases and 10 bases, in that order; junction bases with no gene match: 11. The CDR3 nucleotides are TGTGCCAGCAGCCATCTCACGGGGGGGCCTCGGGAGCAGTTCTTC. This translates into CASSHLTGGPREQFF.

The V and J genes are TRBV9 and TRBJ2-2; TRBD1 matches 11 bases. The germline CDR1 and CDR2 sequences are SGDLS and YYNGEE. V shed 1 base and J 5 bases; nucleotides not matched to a gene: 10. The CDR3 covers 18 residues. The CDR3 bases are TGTGCCAGCAGCGTATACCAGGACAGGGGGCCGCGGACCGGGGAGCTGTTTTTT. Translation gives CASSVYQDRGPRTGELFF.

J is TRBJ2-1 and V is TRBV6-5; D gene unclear. The CDR3 runs to 15 residues. Germline V CDR1 and CDR2: MNHEY, SVGAGI. Trimming shortened V by 5 bases and J by 1 base, and 12 bases separated the two germline ends. CDR3 region: CASSITNPSYNEQFF. For the CDR3, the DNA is TGTGCCAGCAGTATAACAAACCCATCCTACAATGAGCAGTTCTTC.

This clone occurred a few times. This chain joins TRBV5-4 and TRBJ2-7; D unclear. Per the germline V gene, CDR1 is SGHNT and CDR2 is YYREEE (reference sequence). V lost 3 bases and J 0 bases, leaving 7 bases between the germline ends. CDR3 length: 13 amino acids. CDR3 sequence reads: CASSSGDSYEQYF. DNA of the CDR3: TGTGCCAGCAGCTCAGGTGACTCCTACGAGCAGTACTTC.

The V and J genes are TRBV30 and TRBJ2-1, with 11 bases lining up with TRBD1. Looked up from germline, CDR1 is GTSNPN and CDR2 is SVGIG (reference sequence). Trimming at V came to 0 bases and at J to 4 bases, leaving 2 bases not matched to a gene. The length of the CDR3 is 15 residues. CDR3 loop: CAWSVGTGGYNEQFF. CDR3 DNA sequence: TGTGCCTGGAGTGTAGGGACAGGGGGTTACAATGAGCAGTTCTTC.

V gene TRBV2 combines with J gene TRBJ2-7; 9 bases fit TRBD1. The CDR3 sequence is 14 residues long. Germline assignment: CDR1 SNHLY and CDR2 FYNNEI. The V and J ends lost 4 bases and 0 bases, in that order; junction bases with no gene match: 1. The CDR3 protein is CASSGTGVSYEQYF. The CDR3 DNA sequence: TGTGCCAGCAGTGGGACAGGGGTCTCCTACGAGCAGTACTTC.

This clone was counted once. The gene calls are TRBV7-9 and TRBJ1-6, with D tentatively TRBD1 (5 bases). Trimming pared 1 base from V and 7 bases from J, leaving 8 bases between. CDR3 length: 14 amino acids. Per germline, CDR1 SEHNR and CDR2 FQNEAQ (reference sequence). CDR3 nucleotide sequence: TGTGCCAGCAGCTTAGGCAGGGAAAATTCACCCCTCCACTTT. Its translation is CASSLGRENSPLHF. Using reference TRBV7-9 and TRBJ1-6 for the parts outside the CDR3, the full variable domain is DTGVSQNPRHKITKRGQNVTFRCDPISEHNRLYWYRQTLGQGPEFLTYFQNEAQLEKSRLLSDRFSAERPKGSFSTLEIQRTEQGDSAMYLCASSLGRENSPLHFGNGTRLTVT.

This clone was seen only once. This chain connects TRBV5-1 to TRBJ1-3; tentatively, D is TRBD1 (6 bases). Trimming took 0 bases from V and 0 from J, leaving 13 bases between them. The CDR3 totals 17 residues. CDR1 is SGHRS and CDR2 is YFSETQ in the germline V gene. CDR3 region: CASSLAPTGISGNTIYF. In DNA, the CDR3 is TGCGCCAGCAGCTTGGCCCCAACAGGGATCTCTGGAAACACCATATATTTT. Drawing the rest from reference TRBV5-1 and TRBJ1-3, the complete variable domain is KAGVTQTPRYLIKTRGQQVTLSCSPISGHRSVSWYQQTPGQGLQFLFEYFSETQRNKGNFPGRFSGRQFSNSRSEMNVSTLELGDSALYLCASSLAPTGISGNTIYFGEGSWLTVV.